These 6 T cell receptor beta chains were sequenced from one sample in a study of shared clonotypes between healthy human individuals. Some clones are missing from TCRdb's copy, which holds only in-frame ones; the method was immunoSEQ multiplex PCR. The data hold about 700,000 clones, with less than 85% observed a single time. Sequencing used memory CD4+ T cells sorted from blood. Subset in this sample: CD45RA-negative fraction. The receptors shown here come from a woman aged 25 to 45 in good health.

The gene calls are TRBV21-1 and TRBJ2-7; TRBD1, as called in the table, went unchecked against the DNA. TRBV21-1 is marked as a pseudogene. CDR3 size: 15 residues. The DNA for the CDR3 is TGTGCCAGCAGCAAATCGGCAGGGGGTTTTTACGAGCAGTACTTC. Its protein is CASSKSAGGFYEQYF.

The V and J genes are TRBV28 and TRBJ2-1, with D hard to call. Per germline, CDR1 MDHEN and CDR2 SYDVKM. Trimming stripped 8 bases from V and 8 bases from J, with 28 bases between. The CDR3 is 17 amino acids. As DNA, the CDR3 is TGTGCCAGCCCTCCGCCGCCCTCCTTGGGCTTGCGTGATGAGCAGTTCTTC. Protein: CASPPPPSLGLRDEQFF.

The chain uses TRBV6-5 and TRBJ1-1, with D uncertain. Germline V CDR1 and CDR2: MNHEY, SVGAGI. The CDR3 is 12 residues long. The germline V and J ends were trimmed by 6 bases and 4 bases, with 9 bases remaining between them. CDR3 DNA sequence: TGTGCCAGCAGGACGAGGGTCACTGAAGCTTTCTTT. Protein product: CASRTRVTEAFF.

The CDR3 DNA follows: TGTGCCAGCAGCTCCGCAAGGGGGAGTTGGAATACGCAGTATTTT. It codes for CASSSARGSWNTQYF. V and J are TRBV11-1 and TRBJ2-3; maybe TRBD1 (6 bases). CDR1 and CDR2 from the germline V gene are SGHAT and FQDESV (reference sequence). This CDR3 has 15 amino acids. Trimming shortened V by 4 bases and J by 7 bases, and 18 bases separated the two germline ends.

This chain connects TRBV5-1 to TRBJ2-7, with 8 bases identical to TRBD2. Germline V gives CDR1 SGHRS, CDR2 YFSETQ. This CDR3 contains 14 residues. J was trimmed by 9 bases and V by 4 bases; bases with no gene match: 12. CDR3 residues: CASSPGTSQNRQYF. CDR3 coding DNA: TGCGCCAGCAGCCCAGGGACTAGTCAGAACAGGCAGTACTTC.

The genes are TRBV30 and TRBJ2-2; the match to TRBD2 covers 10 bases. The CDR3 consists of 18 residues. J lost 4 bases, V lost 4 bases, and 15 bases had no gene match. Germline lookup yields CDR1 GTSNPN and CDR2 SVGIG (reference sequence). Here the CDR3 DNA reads TGTGCCTGGACTCTCCGAGGTGGTACTAGCGGGATCACCGGGGAGCTGTTTTTT. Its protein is CAWTLRGGTSGITGELFF.